The 9 T cell receptor beta chains presented below share a single source sample, sequenced in a study of CD8+ T cells in alopecia areata. It was cDNA, reverse transcribed from extracted RNA, that served as the sequencing template. Only in-frame clones appear in the TCRdb table, and some are missing; sequencing was by immunoSEQ multiplex PCR. The sample records 150,000 to 200,000 clones, around 58% being singletons. Treatment specified: oral pan-JAK inhibitor, 5-10 mg twice daily. The sequenced sample was CD4+ T cells sorted from blood, obtained between weeks 55 and 65, from a patient treated with tofacitinib. Receptor source: a human donor with alopecia areata.

This chain uses TRBV19 with TRBJ2-5, with no clear D. V was trimmed by 9 bases and J by 4 bases, leaving 9 bases between them. The CDR3 length is 11 residues. Germline values: CDR1 LNHDA, CDR2 SQIVND (reference sequence). The CDR3 DNA reads as TGTGCCAGGCCCCGTTTAGAGACCCAGTACTTC. Residues: CARPRLETQYF.

This chain connects TRBV2 to TRBJ1-5, with no clear D. From germline, CDR1 is SNHLY and CDR2 FYNNEI. This CDR3 has 13 amino acids. V lost 4 bases to trimming and J lost 2 bases, with 6 bases between them. The CDR3 region has the DNA TGTGCCAGCAGTGCTCGGGGCAATCAGCCCCAGCATTTT. It specifies CASSARGNQPQHF.

This sequence joins TRBV15 and TRBJ2-6, with 7 nucleotides matching TRBD1. The CDR3 is 15 residues long. Trimming cost V 2 bases and J 2 bases; bases outside gene matches: 0. Germline values: CDR1 LNHNV, CDR2 YYDKDF (reference sequence). CDR3 coding DNA: TGTGCCACCAGCAGAACAGGGGCTGGGGCCAACGTCCTGACTTTC. It encodes CATSRTGAGANVLTF.

This clone has just a few counts. The V gene is TRBV30, the J gene TRBJ2-7; 8 nucleotides match TRBD1. The V gene's germline CDR1 is GTSNPN and CDR2 SVGIG (reference sequence). The CDR3 spans 13 residues. Unmatched junction bases numbered 10, after V lost 5 bases and J lost 7 bases. The CDR3 DNA reads as TGTGCCTGGGGAAGGACAGGGTTGAGGGAGCAGTACTTC. Its translation is CAWGRTGLREQYF.

This chain links TRBV6-5 with TRBJ1-2, with 10 bases lining up with TRBD1. Germline V gene lookup returns CDR1 MNHEY and CDR2 SVGAGI. The CDR3 consists of 14 residues. V was clipped by 6 bases and J by 6 bases; unmatched bases: 7. The CDR3 region is CASSTPGQGHGYTF. DNA for the CDR3: TGTGCCAGCAGCACCCCGGGACAGGGGCATGGCTACACCTTC.

This clone was found a few times. V and J are TRBV20-1 and TRBJ2-7; no firm D call. The CDR3 extends over 11 amino acids. Germline V gives CDR1 DFQATT, CDR2 SNEGSKA (reference sequence). The V end lost 4 bases, the J end lost 6 bases, and 10 bases lay between the germline ends. The CDR3 here is CSATYAGEQYF. CDR3 nucleotides: TGCAGTGCTACCTATGCAGGCGAGCAGTACTTC.

The rearrangement links TRBV10-3 to TRBJ1-6; D remains unclear. Germline-derived CDR1 and CDR2 are ENHRY and SYGVKD. V lost 10 bases and J lost 6, with 10 bases in between. This CDR3 contains 12 residues. The CDR3 bases are TGTGCCACCGGGATTCCTAATTCACCCCTCCACTTT. Translating gives CATGIPNSPLHF.

The chain recombines TRBV10-3 with TRBJ2-2; D not certain. Germline CDR1 and CDR2: ENHRY and SYGVKD. CDR3 length: 11 residues. The germline V and J ends were trimmed by 4 bases and 7 bases, with 4 bases remaining between them. CDR3 protein: CAISASGELFF. The CDR3 DNA reads as TGTGCCATCAGTGCCAGCGGGGAGCTGTTTTTT.

The CDR3 reads CSVEVRGGANVLTF. In nucleotides, the CDR3 is TGCAGCGTTGAAGTAAGGGGCGGGGCCAACGTCCTGACTTTC. V usage is TRBV29-1 and J usage is TRBJ2-6; possible D gene TRBD1, 5 bases. Germline CDR1 reads SQVTM; CDR2 reads ANQGSEA. With 1 base removed from V and 4 bases from J, the gap between germline ends came to 8 bases. The CDR3 consists of 14 residues.